These 21 T cell receptor beta chains were all obtained from the same sample, sequenced in a study of T cells in localized non-small cell lung cancer. The table came from immunoSEQ multiplex PCR; TCRdb's copy has only in-frame clones and leaves some out. The profile shows fewer than 15,000 clones, approximately 84% of them singletons. Source: peripheral blood, taken before any cancer treatment. The receptors stem from a male donor aged 60 or older with stage I squamous cell lung carcinoma.

J is TRBJ2-2 and V is TRBV28, with D possibly TRBD2 on 6 matching bases. V was shortened by 5 bases and J by 0 bases, with 13 bases between the two germline ends. CDR3 length: 16 residues. Germline V gene data show CDR1 as MDHEN and CDR2 as SYDVKM. This chain's CDR3 is CASSPWGTSNTGELFF. In nucleotides, the CDR3 is TGTGCCAGCAGTCCTTGGGGGACTTCGAACACCGGGGAGCTGTTTTTT. The whole variable domain, filled in from reference TRBV28 and TRBJ2-2, reads DVKVTQSSRYLVKRTGEKVFLECVQDMDHENMFWYRQDPGLGLRLIYFSYDVKMKEKGDIPEGYSVSREKKERFSLILESASTNQTSMYLCASSPWGTSNTGELFFGEGSRLTVL.

V usage is TRBV6-5 and J usage is TRBJ1-1; 7 nucleotides match TRBD1. This CDR3 comprises 16 residues. Germline V lookup: CDR1 MNHEY, CDR2 SVGAGI. With 1 base clipped from V and 4 bases from J, the junction kept 9 bases outside the gene matches. The CDR3 region is CASSYFLQGKGTEAFF. The CDR3 nucleotides read TGTGCCAGCAGTTACTTCCTACAGGGGAAGGGCACTGAAGCTTTCTTT.

V gene TRBV4-2 combines with J gene TRBJ2-2, with TRBD1 identical over 9 bases. J lost 2 bases, V lost 4 bases, and 2 bases had no gene match. The CDR3 is 15 residues long. Germline loops: CDR1 LGHNA, CDR2 YNFKEQ. The CDR3 sequence: CASSPTGGNTGELFF. CDR3 in DNA: TGTGCCAGCAGCCCTACAGGGGGCAACACCGGGGAGCTGTTTTTT.

The rearrangement joins TRBV29-1 to TRBJ2-3; 13 bases align to TRBD2. Unmatched junction bases numbered 9, after V lost 6 bases and J lost 0 bases. The length of the CDR3 is 17 residues. Germline loops: CDR1 SQVTM, CDR2 ANQGSEA. The CDR3 region is CSVPTSGRDYSTDTQYF. CDR3 bases: TGCAGCGTCCCCACTAGCGGGAGGGACTATAGCACAGATACGCAGTATTTT.

This rearrangement joins TRBV9 to TRBJ1-2; the D is unclear. The CDR3 sequence is 14 residues long. V dropped 3 bases and J dropped 7 bases, with 16 bases sitting between them. Per the germline V gene, CDR1 is SGDLS and CDR2 is YYNGEE. CDR3 amino acids: CASSGLGPGGGYTF. The CDR3 region has the DNA TGTGCCAGCAGCGGCCTTGGCCCAGGAGGTGGCTACACCTTC.

The chain is built from TRBV6-5 and TRBJ2-1; D may be TRBD2 (6 bases). The CDR3 covers 8 residues. Germline CDR1 MNHEY, CDR2 SVGAGI. The CDR3 DNA is TGTGCTAGCGGTGAGCAGTTCTTC. Residues: CASGEQFF.

The V gene is TRBV6-1, the J gene TRBJ2-7; 7 positions agree with TRBD1. CDR1 and CDR2 (germline): MNHNS, SASEGT. The CDR3 spans 13 residues. The V and J ends lost 8 bases and 0 bases, in that order; junction bases with no gene match: 4. The CDR3 nucleotides read TGTGCCAGCGGACAGGAGACCTCCTACGAGCAGTACTTC. Its translation: CASGQETSYEQYF.

J is TRBJ1-2 and V is TRBV5-1, with D uncertain. In germline, CDR1 is SGHRS, CDR2 YFSETQ. V was cut by 4 bases and J by 4 bases, with 11 bases left in between. This CDR3 has 13 residues. CDR3 DNA: TGCGCCAGCAGCCCCCTAGGGAGCTATGGCTACACCTTC. Residues: CASSPLGSYGYTF.

This clone was found a few times. The rearrangement links TRBV28 to TRBJ2-7; D unresolved. V gave up 7 bases and J gave up 3 bases, with 10 bases separating them. From germline, CDR1 is MDHEN and CDR2 SYDVKM. This CDR3 is built from 12 residues. For the CDR3, the DNA is TGTGCCAGCAAGCCGGCGCGCTACGAGCAGTACTTC. The encoded protein is CASKPARYEQYF. The full variable domain, with the rest looked up from reference TRBV28 and TRBJ2-7, is DVKVTQSSRYLVKRTGEKVFLECVQDMDHENMFWYRQDPGLGLRLIYFSYDVKMKEKGDIPEGYSVSREKKERFSLILESASTNQTSMYLCASKPARYEQYFGPGTRLTVT.

The chain is built from TRBV6-1 and TRBJ1-2; D is unresolved. The germline V and J ends were trimmed by 6 bases and 6 bases, with 14 bases remaining between them. The CDR3 covers 13 residues. The germline V gene has CDR1 MNHNS and CDR2 SASEGT. The CDR3 region has the DNA TGTGCCAGCAGCCCCAGGAGGGCGGATGGCTACACCTTC. Its translation: CASSPRRADGYTF.

This rearrangement joins TRBV7-9 to TRBJ2-1, with 8 bases identical to TRBD2. Germline loops: CDR1 SEHNR, CDR2 FQNEAQ (reference sequence). V shed 0 bases, J shed 5 bases, and the junction held 12 bases outside the gene matches. The CDR3 covers 18 residues. CDR3 DNA: TGTGCCAGCAGCTTAGCGGTAGTCTTAGCGGGGAGAAACAATGAGCAGTTCTTC. It translates to CASSLAVVLAGRNNEQFF. The whole variable domain, filled in from reference TRBV7-9 and TRBJ2-1, reads DTGVSQNPRHKITKRGQNVTFRCDPISEHNRLYWYRQTLGQGPEFLTYFQNEAQLEKSRLLSDRFSAERPKGSFSTLEIQRTEQGDSAMYLCASSLAVVLAGRNNEQFFGPGTRLTVL.

V is TRBV7-3 and J is TRBJ1-1; 8 nucleotides match TRBD1. After removal of 1 base from V and 5 bases from J, the junction contained 6 bases not matched to a gene. CDR1 SGHTA and CDR2 FQGTGA come from the germline V gene. The CDR3 contains 15 residues. The CDR3 DNA is TGTGCCAGCAGCTTAATTGGACAGGGTAGGACTGAAGCTTTCTTT. This gives the protein CASSLIGQGRTEAFF. The variable domain in full, completed from reference TRBV7-3 and TRBJ1-1, reads GAGVSQTPSNKVTEKGKYVELRCDPISGHTALYWYRQSLGQGPEFLIYFQGTGAADDSGLPNDRFFAVRPEGSVSTLKIQRTERGDSAVYLCASSLIGQGRTEAFFGQGTRLTVV.

CDR3 sequence (DNA): TGTGCCAGCAGTGATTCCGCCGAAATAGGTCAGCCCCAGCATTTT. The encoded protein is CASSDSAEIGQPQHF. The rearrangement links TRBV25-1 to TRBJ1-5; unclear D gene. Per germline, CDR1 MGHDK and CDR2 SYGVNS. The CDR3 is made up of 15 amino acids. V was trimmed by 3 bases and J by 6 bases, leaving 15 bases between them.

The chain has TRBV6-6 and TRBJ2-5; TRBD2 matches 7 bases. Germline assignment: CDR1 MNHNY and CDR2 SVGAGI (reference sequence). The CDR3 is made up of 15 amino acids. Trimming removed 4 bases from V and 9 bases from J; junction bases left unmatched: 14. The CDR3 nucleotides read TGTGCCAGCAGTTCCGATCTGGGAAGGGGAGGGGCCCAGTACTTC. Protein: CASSSDLGRGGAQYF.

The CDR3 region has the DNA TGCAGCGTTGCCCTCACAGATACGCAGTATTTT. Protein sequence: CSVALTDTQYF. The chain combines TRBV29-1 with TRBJ2-3; D not certain. Germline V lookup: CDR1 SQVTM, CDR2 ANQGSEA. Trimming removed 4 bases at V and 2 bases at J, with 4 bases between. The CDR3 length is 11 residues.

DNA of the CDR3: TGTGCTAGTGGTCCGTCAGGGCGGGGAACCAGCTCTGGAAACACCATATATTTT. Protein product: CASGPSGRGTSSGNTIYF. The chain carries TRBV12-5 and TRBJ1-3; D perhaps matches TRBD1 (5 bases). Germline assignment: CDR1 LGHNT and CDR2 FRNRAP. This CDR3 region has 18 residues. V shed 5 bases and J shed 0 bases, with 20 bases lying between them. The full variable domain, completed using reference TRBV12-5 and TRBJ1-3, is DARVTQTPRHKVTEMGQEVTMRCQPILGHNTVFWYRQTMMQGLELLAYFRNRAPLDDSGMPKDRFSAEMPDATLATLKIQPSEPRDSAVYFCASGPSGRGTSSGNTIYFGEGSWLTVV.

V and J are TRBV6-1 and TRBJ1-5; no clear D. Between the trimmed V and J ends, which lost 2 bases and 5 bases, there was a span of 7 bases. From germline, CDR1 is MNHNS and CDR2 SASEGT. CDR3 length equals 13 residues. In nucleotides, the CDR3 is TGTGCCAGCAGTGAAAACCAGTATCAGCCCCAGCATTTT. This encodes CASSENQYQPQHF.

This chain links TRBV5-1 with TRBJ1-6; D is unresolved. The CDR3 is 14 amino acids. Germline V gene lookup returns CDR1 SGHRS and CDR2 YFSETQ. Trimming removed 4 bases from V and 9 bases from J, with 14 bases in between. CDR3 DNA: TGCGCCAGCAGCCTCGTTTCTCTGGGTTCACCCCTCCACTTT. Its translation is CASSLVSLGSPLHF. Based on the CDR3 plus reference TRBV5-1 and TRBJ1-6, the full variable domain is KAGVTQTPRYLIKTRGQQVTLSCSPISGHRSVSWYQQTPGQGLQFLFEYFSETQRNKGNFPGRFSGRQFSNSRSEMNVSTLELGDSALYLCASSLVSLGSPLHFGNGTRLTVT.

The chain recombines TRBV4-1 with TRBJ2-2, with 7 bases lining up with TRBD2. This CDR3 region has 16 residues. V was clipped by 1 base and J by 1 base; unmatched bases: 3. The germline CDR1 and CDR2 sequences are MGHRA and YSYEKL. Written as DNA, the CDR3 is TGCGCCAGCAGCCAAGGGGCTAGCGGGAACACCGGGGAGCTGTTTTTT. Its protein is CASSQGASGNTGELFF.

V and J are TRBV11-2 and TRBJ2-2, with a weak D call TRBD1 (6 bases). Trimming shortened V by 5 bases and J by 3 bases, and 13 bases separated the two germline ends. Germline V gives CDR1 SGHAT, CDR2 FQNNGV. The CDR3 length is 15 residues. The chain's CDR3 is CASSRRQVYTGELFF. The CDR3 coding sequence is TGTGCCAGCAGCCGTCGACAGGTTTACACCGGGGAGCTGTTTTTT.

The V call is TRBV5-1, the J call TRBJ2-3; 10 positions match TRBD1. The trim removed 4 bases at V and 3 bases at J, leaving 5 bases unmatched. CDR1 is SGHRS, CDR2 YFSETQ, per germline. The CDR3 is made up of 15 amino acids. CDR3 DNA sequence: TGCGCCAGCAGCCCTGACAGGGGGCTGACAGATACGCAGTATTTT. It yields the protein CASSPDRGLTDTQYF.